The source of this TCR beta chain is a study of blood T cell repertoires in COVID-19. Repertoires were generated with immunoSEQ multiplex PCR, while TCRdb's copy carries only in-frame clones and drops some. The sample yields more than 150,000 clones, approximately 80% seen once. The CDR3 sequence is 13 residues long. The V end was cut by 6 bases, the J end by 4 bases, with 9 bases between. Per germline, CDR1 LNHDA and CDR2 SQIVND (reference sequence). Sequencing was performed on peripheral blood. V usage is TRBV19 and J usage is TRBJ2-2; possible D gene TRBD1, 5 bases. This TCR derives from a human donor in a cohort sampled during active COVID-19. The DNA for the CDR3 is TGTGCCAGTAGGCAGGGCCCCACCGGGGAGCTGTTTTTT. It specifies CASRQGPTGELFF.